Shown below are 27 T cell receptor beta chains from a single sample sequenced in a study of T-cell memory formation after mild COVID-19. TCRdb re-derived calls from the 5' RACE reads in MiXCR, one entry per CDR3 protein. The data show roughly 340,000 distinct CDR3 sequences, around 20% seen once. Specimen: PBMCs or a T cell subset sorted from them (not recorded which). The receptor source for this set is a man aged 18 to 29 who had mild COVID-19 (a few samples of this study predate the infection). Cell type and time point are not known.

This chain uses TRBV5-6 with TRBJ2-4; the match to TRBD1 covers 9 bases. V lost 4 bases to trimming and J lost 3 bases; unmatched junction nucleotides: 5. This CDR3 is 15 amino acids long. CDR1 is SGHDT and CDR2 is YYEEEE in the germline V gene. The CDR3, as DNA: TGTGCCAGCAGCCCGACAGGGGGTGGCAAAAACATTCAGTACTTC. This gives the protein CASSPTGGGKNIQYF.

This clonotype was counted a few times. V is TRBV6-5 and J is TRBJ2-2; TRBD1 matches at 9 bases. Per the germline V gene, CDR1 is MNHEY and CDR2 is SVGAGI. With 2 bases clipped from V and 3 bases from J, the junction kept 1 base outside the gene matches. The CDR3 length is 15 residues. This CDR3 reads CASSYTGGDTGELFF. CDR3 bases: TGTGCCAGCAGTTACACAGGGGGCGACACCGGGGAGCTGTTTTTT.

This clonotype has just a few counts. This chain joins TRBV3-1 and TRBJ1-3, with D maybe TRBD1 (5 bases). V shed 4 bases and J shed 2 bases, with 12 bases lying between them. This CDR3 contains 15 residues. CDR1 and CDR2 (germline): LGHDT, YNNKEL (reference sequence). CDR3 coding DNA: TGTGCCAGCAGCCGGGCCAGGGAGACTGGAAACACCATATATTTT. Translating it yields CASSRARETGNTIYF.

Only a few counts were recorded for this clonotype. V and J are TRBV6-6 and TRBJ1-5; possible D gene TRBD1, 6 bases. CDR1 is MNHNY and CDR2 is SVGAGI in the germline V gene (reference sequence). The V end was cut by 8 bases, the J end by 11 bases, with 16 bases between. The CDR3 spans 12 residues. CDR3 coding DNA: TGTGCCAGCCGCCGGGGGCATATGGCCCAGCATTTT. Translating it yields CASRRGHMAQHF.

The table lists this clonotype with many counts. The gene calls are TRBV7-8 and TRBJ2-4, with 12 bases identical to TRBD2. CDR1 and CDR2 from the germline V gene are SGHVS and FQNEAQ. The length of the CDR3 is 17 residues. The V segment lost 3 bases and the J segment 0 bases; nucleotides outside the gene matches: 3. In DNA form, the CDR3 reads TGTGCCAGCAGCTTCGTACTAGCGGGGGGAGCCAAAAACATTCAGTACTTC. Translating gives CASSFVLAGGAKNIQYF.

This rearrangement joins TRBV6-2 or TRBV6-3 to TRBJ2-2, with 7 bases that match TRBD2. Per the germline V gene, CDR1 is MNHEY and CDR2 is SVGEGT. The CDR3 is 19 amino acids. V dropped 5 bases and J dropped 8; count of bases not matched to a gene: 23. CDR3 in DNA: TGTGCCAGCAGTCCCGCGTTGAGTAGCGGGCCCGTACTCGGGGGGGAGCTGTTTTTT. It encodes CASSPALSSGPVLGGELFF.

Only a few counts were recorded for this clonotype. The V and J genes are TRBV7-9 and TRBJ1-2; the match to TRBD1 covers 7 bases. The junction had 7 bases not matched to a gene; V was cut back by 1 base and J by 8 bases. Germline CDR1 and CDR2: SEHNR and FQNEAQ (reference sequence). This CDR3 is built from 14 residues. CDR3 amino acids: CASSLETGSGGYTF. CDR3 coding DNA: TGTGCCAGCAGCTTAGAGACAGGGTCAGGCGGCTACACCTTC. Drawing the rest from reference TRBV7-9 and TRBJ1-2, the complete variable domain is DTGVSQNPRHKITKRGQNVTFRCDPISEHNRLYWYRQTLGQGPEFLTYFQNEAQLEKSRLLSDRFSAERPKGSFSTLEIQRTEQGDSAMYLCASSLETGSGGYTFGSGTRLTVV.

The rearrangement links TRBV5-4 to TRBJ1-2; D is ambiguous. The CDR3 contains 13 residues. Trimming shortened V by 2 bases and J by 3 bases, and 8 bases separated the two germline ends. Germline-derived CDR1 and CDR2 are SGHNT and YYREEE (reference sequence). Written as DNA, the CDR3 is TGTGCCAGCAGCTTCGAGAGGGACTATGGCTACACCTTC. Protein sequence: CASSFERDYGYTF.

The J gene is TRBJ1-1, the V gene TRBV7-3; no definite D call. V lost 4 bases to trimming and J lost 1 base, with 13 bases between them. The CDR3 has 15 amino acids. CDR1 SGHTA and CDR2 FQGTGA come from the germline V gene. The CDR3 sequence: CASSSAAVSNTEAFF. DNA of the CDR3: TGTGCCAGCAGCTCAGCTGCCGTGTCGAACACTGAAGCTTTCTTT.

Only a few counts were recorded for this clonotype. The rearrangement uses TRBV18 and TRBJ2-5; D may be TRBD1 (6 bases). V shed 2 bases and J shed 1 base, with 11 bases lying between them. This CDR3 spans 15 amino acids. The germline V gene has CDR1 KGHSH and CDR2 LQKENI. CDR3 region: CASSPWRTAQETQYF. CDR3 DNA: TGTGCCAGCTCACCATGGCGGACAGCCCAAGAGACCCAGTACTTC. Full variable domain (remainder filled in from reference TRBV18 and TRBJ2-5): NAGVMQNPRHLVRRRGQEARLRCSPMKGHSHVYWYRQLPEEGLKFMVYLQKENIIDESGMPKERFSAEFPKEGPSILRIQQVVRGDSAAYFCASSPWRTAQETQYFGPGTRLLVL.

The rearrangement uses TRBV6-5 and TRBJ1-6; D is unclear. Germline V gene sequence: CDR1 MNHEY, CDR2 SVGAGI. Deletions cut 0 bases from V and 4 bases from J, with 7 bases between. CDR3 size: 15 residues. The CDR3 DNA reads TGTGCCAGCAGTTACTCGACGGGGTATAATTCACCCCTCCACTTT. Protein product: CASSYSTGYNSPLHF.

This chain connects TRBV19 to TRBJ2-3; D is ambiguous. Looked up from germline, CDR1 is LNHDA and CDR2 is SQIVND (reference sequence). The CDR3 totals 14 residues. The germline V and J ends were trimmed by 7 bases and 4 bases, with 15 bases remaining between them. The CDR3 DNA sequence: TGTGCCAGTACCTCAAGTCCCAACGCAGATACGCAGTATTTT. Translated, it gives CASTSSPNADTQYF.

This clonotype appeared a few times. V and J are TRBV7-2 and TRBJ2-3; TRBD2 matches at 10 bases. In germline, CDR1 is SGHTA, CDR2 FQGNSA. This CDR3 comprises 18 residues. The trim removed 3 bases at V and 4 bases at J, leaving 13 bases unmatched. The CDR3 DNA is TGTGCCAGCAGCTTGGGGCCCGCCAGCGGGGGGGTCTCAGATACGCAGTATTTT. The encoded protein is CASSLGPASGGVSDTQYF.

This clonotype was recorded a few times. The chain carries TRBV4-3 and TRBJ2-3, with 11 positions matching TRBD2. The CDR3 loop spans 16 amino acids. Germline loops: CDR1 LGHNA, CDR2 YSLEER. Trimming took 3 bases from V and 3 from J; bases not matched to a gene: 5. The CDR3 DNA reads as TGCGCCAGCAGCCAGTCGACTAGCGGGGCGACAGATACGCAGTATTTT. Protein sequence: CASSQSTSGATDTQYF.

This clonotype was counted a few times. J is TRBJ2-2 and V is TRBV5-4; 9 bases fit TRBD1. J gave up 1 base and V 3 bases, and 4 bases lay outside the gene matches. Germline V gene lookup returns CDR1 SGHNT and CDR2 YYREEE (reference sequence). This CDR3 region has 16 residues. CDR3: CASSYRTGVNTGELFF. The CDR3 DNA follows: TGTGCCAGCAGCTACCGGACAGGGGTGAACACCGGGGAGCTGTTTTTT.

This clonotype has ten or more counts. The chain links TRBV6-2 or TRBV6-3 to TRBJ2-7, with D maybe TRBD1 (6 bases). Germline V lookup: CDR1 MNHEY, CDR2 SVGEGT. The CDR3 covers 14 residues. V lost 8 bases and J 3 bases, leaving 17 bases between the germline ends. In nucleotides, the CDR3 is TGTGCCAGCTCCCGGACAGTAGAATTCTACGAGCAGTACGTC. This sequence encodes CASSRTVEFYEQYV.

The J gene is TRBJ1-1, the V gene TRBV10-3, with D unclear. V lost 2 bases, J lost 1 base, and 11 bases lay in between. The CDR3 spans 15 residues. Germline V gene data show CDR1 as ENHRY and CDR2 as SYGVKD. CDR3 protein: CAISEPRLRNTEAFF. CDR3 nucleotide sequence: TGTGCCATCAGTGAGCCGAGGCTGAGGAACACTGAAGCTTTCTTT.

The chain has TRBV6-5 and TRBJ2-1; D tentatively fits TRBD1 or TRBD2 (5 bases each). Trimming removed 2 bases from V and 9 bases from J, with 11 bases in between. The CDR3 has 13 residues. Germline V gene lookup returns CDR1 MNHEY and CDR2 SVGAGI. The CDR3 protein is CASSYIGASEQFF. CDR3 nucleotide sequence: TGTGCCAGCAGTTACATCGGGGCTAGTGAGCAGTTCTTC.

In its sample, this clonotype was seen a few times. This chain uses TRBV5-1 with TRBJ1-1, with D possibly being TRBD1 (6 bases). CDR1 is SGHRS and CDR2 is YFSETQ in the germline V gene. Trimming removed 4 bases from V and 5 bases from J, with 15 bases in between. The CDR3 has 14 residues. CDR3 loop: CASSADGGRTEAFF. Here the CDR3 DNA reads TGCGCCAGCAGCGCGGACGGGGGCAGGACTGAAGCTTTCTTT. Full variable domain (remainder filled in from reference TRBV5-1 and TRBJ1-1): KAGVTQTPRYLIKTRGQQVTLSCSPISGHRSVSWYQQTPGQGLQFLFEYFSETQRNKGNFPGRFSGRQFSNSRSEMNVSTLELGDSALYLCASSADGGRTEAFFGQGTRLTVV.

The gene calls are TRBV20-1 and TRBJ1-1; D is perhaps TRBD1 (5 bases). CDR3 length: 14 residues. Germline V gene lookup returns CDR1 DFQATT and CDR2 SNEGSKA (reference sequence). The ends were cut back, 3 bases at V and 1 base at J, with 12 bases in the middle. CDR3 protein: CSASAPGGNTEAFF. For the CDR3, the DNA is TGCAGTGCTAGCGCCCCGGGGGGGAACACTGAAGCTTTCTTT.

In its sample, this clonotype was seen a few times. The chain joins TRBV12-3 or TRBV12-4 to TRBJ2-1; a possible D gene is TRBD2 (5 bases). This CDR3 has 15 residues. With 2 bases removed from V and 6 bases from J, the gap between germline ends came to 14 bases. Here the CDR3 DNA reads TGTGCCAGCAGTTTACGGCCTAGCAGGCGCAATGAGCAGTTCTTC. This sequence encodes CASSLRPSRRNEQFF.

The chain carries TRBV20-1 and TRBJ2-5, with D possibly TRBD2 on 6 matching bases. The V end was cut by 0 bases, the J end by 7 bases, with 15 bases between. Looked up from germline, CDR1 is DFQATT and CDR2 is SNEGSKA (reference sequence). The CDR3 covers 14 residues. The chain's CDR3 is CSARDLARARTQYF. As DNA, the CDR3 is TGCAGTGCTAGAGATCTAGCGCGAGCCCGGACCCAGTACTTC.

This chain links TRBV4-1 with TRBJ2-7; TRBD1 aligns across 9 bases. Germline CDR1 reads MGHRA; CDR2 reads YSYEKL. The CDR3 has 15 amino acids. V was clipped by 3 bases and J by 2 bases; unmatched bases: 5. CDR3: CASSHRDRAAYEQYF. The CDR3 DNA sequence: TGCGCCAGCAGCCACCGGGACAGGGCGGCCTACGAGCAGTACTTC.

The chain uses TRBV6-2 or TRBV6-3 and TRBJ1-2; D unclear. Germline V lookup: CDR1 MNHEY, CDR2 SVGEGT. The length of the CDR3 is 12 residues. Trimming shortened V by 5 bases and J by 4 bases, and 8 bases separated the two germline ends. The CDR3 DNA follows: TGTGCCAGCAGTAAATTGATCTATGGCTACACCTTC. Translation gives CASSKLIYGYTF.

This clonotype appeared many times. The CDR3 region has the DNA TGTGCCAGCAGCTCGGCCAATACCGGGGAGCTGTTTTTT. This gives the protein CASSSANTGELFF. The chain joins TRBV7-2 to TRBJ2-2, with no clear D. V was trimmed by 4 bases and J by 5 bases, leaving 8 bases between them. Germline loops: CDR1 SGHTA, CDR2 FQGNSA. This CDR3 spans 13 amino acids.

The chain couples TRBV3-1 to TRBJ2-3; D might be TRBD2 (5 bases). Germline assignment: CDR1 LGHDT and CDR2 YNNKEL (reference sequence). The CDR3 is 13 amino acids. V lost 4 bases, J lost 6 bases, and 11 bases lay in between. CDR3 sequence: CASSPRAPDTQYF. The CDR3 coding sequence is TGTGCCAGCAGCCCGCGGGCCCCGGATACGCAGTATTTT.

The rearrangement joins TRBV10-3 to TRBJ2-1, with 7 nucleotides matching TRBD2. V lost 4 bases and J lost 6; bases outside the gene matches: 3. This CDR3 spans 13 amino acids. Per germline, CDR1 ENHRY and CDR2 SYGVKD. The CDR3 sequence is CAISAGGFNEQFF. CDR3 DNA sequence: TGTGCCATCAGTGCGGGGGGTTTCAATGAGCAGTTCTTC.